This entry concerns a single TCR beta chain. Germline CDR1 reads ENHRY; CDR2 reads SYGVKD. V lost 2 bases and J lost 5; bases outside the gene matches: 20. The length of the CDR3 is 19 residues. This sample stems from a study of CD8+ T cells in alopecia areata. Study-level background: Patients given treatment had severity scored by the percentage of scalp area affected.

After isolation, RNA underwent reverse transcription to generate cDNA as the sequencing template. This table comes from immunoSEQ multiplex PCR, and its TCRdb copy is limited to in-frame clones, with some not included. The sample carries some 180,000 clones, 40% to 65% recorded once. Treatment meaning: oral pan-JAK inhibitor, 5-10 mg twice daily. Sampling of alopecia areata patients yielded lesional scalp punch biopsies as well as peripheral blood. This material consisted of CD8+ T cells sorted from blood, taken at week 24, from a patient treated with tofacitinib. This clonotype originated in a human donor with alopecia areata. The chain has TRBV10-3 and TRBJ2-5; 7 positions match TRBD1. The CDR3 loop reads CAISEGPGDREPWDETQYF. For the CDR3, the DNA is TGTGCCATCAGTGAGGGTCCCGGAGACAGGGAACCGTGGGATGAGACCCAGTACTTC.